The 8 T cell receptor beta chains reported below all come from one sample, sequenced in a study of cytomegalovirus exposure and HLA in healthy donors. 13 Jbeta primers and 60 Vbeta primers were used for the PCR. This table comes from immunoSEQ multiplex PCR, and its TCRdb copy is limited to in-frame clones, with some not included. The sample lists 190,000 or so clones; around three quarters were seen once. The sequencing input was PBMCs. The receptors stem from a boy between 5 and 17 years old in good health and CMV-seronegative.

The chain employs TRBV6-1 and TRBJ1-2; 8 bases agree with TRBD1. CDR3 size: 14 residues. After removal of 5 bases from V and 5 bases from J, the junction contained 7 bases not matched to a gene. CDR1 and CDR2 from the germline V gene are MNHNS and SASEGT. The CDR3: CASSRGQAIYGYTF. For the CDR3, the DNA is TGTGCCAGCAGTAGGGGACAGGCCATATATGGCTACACCTTC.

This chain uses TRBV2 with TRBJ2-2; no clear D gene. V lost 3 bases and J 5 bases, leaving 7 bases between the germline ends. Germline V gene data show CDR1 as SNHLY and CDR2 as FYNNEI. The CDR3 sequence is 13 residues long. CDR3 region: CASSDSLTGELFF. The CDR3 DNA follows: TGTGCCAGCAGTGATAGTCTTACCGGGGAGCTGTTTTTT.

V and J are TRBV5-4 and TRBJ1-1; D is possibly TRBD1 (5 bases). The CDR3 is 13 residues long. V was cut by 2 bases and J by 1 base, with 6 bases left in between. Germline V CDR1 and CDR2: SGHNT, YYREEE (reference sequence). CDR3 DNA sequence: TGTGCCAGCAGCTTCGACAGGAACACTGAAGCTTTCTTT. Protein product: CASSFDRNTEAFF.

In the case of this clone: The germline gene is not matched at one end of the junction; a read error may be the cause. The genes are TRBV7-9 and TRBJ2-7, with D perhaps matching TRBD2 (5 bases). CDR3 length: 16 residues. Germline V lookup: CDR1 SEHNR, CDR2 FQNEAQ (reference sequence). CDR3 protein: CSSSLTSVSGSYEQYF. As DNA, the CDR3 is TGTTCCAGCAGCTTAACTTCCGTAAGCGGCTCCTACGAGCAGTACTTC.

The CDR3 DNA is TGTGCCAGCAGCCAAGATTTGCAGGGGAGTCAAGCTTTCTTT. It translates to CASSQDLQGSQAFF. The chain employs TRBV4-2 and TRBJ1-1; a weak D match, TRBD1 (6 bases). Germline CDR1 and CDR2: LGHNA and YNFKEQ. The CDR3 consists of 14 residues. V lost 0 bases and J lost 9, with 14 bases in between.

In the case of this clone: A read error may account for a junction end that differs from germline. The rearrangement joins TRBV7-7 to TRBJ2-6, with 8 bases that match TRBD2. Germline V CDR1 and CDR2: SSHAT, FNYEAQ (reference sequence). CDR3 length equals 16 residues. CDR3 residues: CASSSGGLDGANVLTF. The CDR3 coding sequence is TGTGCTAGCAGCTCGGGGGGGCTCGATGGGGCCAACGTCCTGACTTTC.

The chain carries TRBV5-5 and TRBJ1-1; tentative D call: TRBD1 (5 bases). V was clipped by 4 bases and J by 4 bases, with 14 bases between them. The CDR3 covers 14 residues. CDR1 is SGHKS, CDR2 YYEKEE, per germline (reference sequence). The CDR3 sequence is CASSTRGGSTEAFF. The CDR3 DNA reads TGTGCCAGCAGCACCCGGGGGGGGTCCACTGAAGCTTTCTTT.

The chain uses TRBV30 and TRBJ1-5; 8 positions agree with TRBD1. The CDR3 length is 15 residues. V trimming: 0 bases; J trimming: 5 bases; junction bases outside the gene matches: 6. Germline V lookup: CDR1 GTSNPN, CDR2 SVGIG (reference sequence). The CDR3, as DNA: TGTGCCTGGAGTGTCCCACAGGGGGGAGATCAGCCCCAGCATTTT. Its translation is CAWSVPQGGDQPQHF.